The clone carrying this T cell receptor (beta chain) was picked up one time. The target antigen is unknown. Germline V lookup: CDR1 SGHNT, CDR2 YYREEE (reference sequence). Deletions cut 3 bases from V and 3 bases from J, with 10 bases between. CDR3 length equals 13 residues. The data were taken from a study of T-cell memory formation after mild COVID-19. Study summary: TCR clusters were largely donor specific. Notes on the study in general: Clones that contracted from day 15 to 85 had balanced CD4/CD8; later expanders were CD4+ biased. Pre-infection memory carried some responding clones, suggesting that cross-reactive memory joined.

With constant-segment primers, 5'RACE yielded cDNA libraries of TCR alpha and TCR beta that carried sample barcodes and UMIs. TCRdb ran MiXCR on the 5' RACE reads and lists one entry per CDR3 protein. The table lists about 400,000 distinct CDR3 sequences, around a quarter of them singletons. This chain links TRBV5-4 with TRBJ2-7; D is possibly TRBD2 (5 bases). The sequence derives from an adult woman who had mild COVID-19 (a few samples of this study predate the infection). Cell type and time point are not known. The sample taken for sequencing was PBMCs or a T cell subset sorted from them (not recorded which). CDR3 in amino acids: CASSSEENYEQYF. Written as DNA, the CDR3 is TGTGCCAGCAGCTCGGAGGAAAACTACGAGCAGTACTTC.